The 9 T cell receptor beta chains presented below share a single source sample, sequenced in a study of technical replicates of blood from a few donors. Generated by immunoSEQ multiplex PCR, the TCRdb table keeps only in-frame clones and is missing some. Found here are nearly 80,000 clones, about 96% of them singletons; the top ten hold 0.3% to 0.35%. Material: T cells isolated from PBMCs. These receptor sequences come from a human donor in good health.

The chain recombines TRBV25-1 with TRBJ1-2; TRBD1 might be the D (5 bases). This CDR3 contains 14 residues. Per the germline V gene, CDR1 is MGHDK and CDR2 is SYGVNS. Trimming pared 1 base from V and 6 bases from J, leaving 12 bases between. The CDR3 nucleotides read TGTGCCAGCAGTGAATGGGTAGGGGAACATGGCTACACCTTC. This translates into CASSEWVGEHGYTF.

This clone was observed a handful of times. The chain combines TRBV9 with TRBJ1-1; D remains ambiguous. V was clipped by 4 bases and J by 3 bases, with 7 bases between them. The CDR3 is 12 residues long. Germline assignment: CDR1 SGDLS and CDR2 YYNGEE. The CDR3 DNA is TGTGCCAGCAGCTCCCGGGACACTGAAGCTTTCTTT. Translating it yields CASSSRDTEAFF.

This clone has a single count. The genes are TRBV27 and TRBJ2-7, with 8 bases that match TRBD2. The CDR3 runs to 13 residues. CDR1 is MNHEY, CDR2 SMNVEV, per germline (reference sequence). With 10 bases clipped from V and 3 bases from J, the junction kept 8 bases outside the gene matches. In DNA, the CDR3 is TGTGCCACCTTAGCGGGACGGTGCTACGAGCAGTACTTC. Its translation: CATLAGRCYEQYF.

J is TRBJ2-6 and V is TRBV28; D not resolved. This CDR3 is 13 amino acids long. CDR1 is MDHEN and CDR2 is SYDVKM in the germline V gene. Trimming shortened V by 8 bases and J by 0 bases, and 5 bases separated the two germline ends. CDR3 in amino acids: CASLSSGANVLTF. The DNA of the CDR3 is TGTGCCAGCTTGAGCTCTGGGGCCAACGTCCTGACTTTC.

This chain connects TRBV6-5 to TRBJ2-6, with D uncertain. V lost 0 bases and J 0 bases, leaving 3 bases between the germline ends. CDR1 is MNHEY, CDR2 SVGAGI, per germline. The CDR3 spans 15 residues. As DNA, the CDR3 is TGTGCCAGCAGTTACTCCGGCTCTGGGGCCAACGTCCTGACTTTC. This translates into CASSYSGSGANVLTF.

The table lists this clone with a count of one. The chain has TRBV5-1 and TRBJ2-7; 11 bases line up with TRBD2. CDR1 is SGHRS, CDR2 YFSETQ, per germline. V was clipped by 0 bases and J by 7 bases; unmatched bases: 9. The length of the CDR3 is 16 residues. DNA of the CDR3: TGCGCCAGCAGCTTGGTGCTAGCGGGAGGTGGTAGAGAGCAGTACTTC. Translation gives CASSLVLAGGGREQYF.

DNA of the CDR3: TGCGCCAGCAGTGGGGACAGGGGGTACGCTCAGCCCCAGCATTTT. Translation gives CASSGDRGYAQPQHF. This chain uses TRBV10-1 with TRBJ1-5; 11 nucleotides line up with TRBD1. Germline CDR1 and CDR2: WNHNN and SYGVQD (reference sequence). This CDR3 is built from 15 residues. Germline trimming cut 4 bases from V and 6 bases from J; bases unmatched to any gene: 5.

The chain has TRBV7-8 and TRBJ2-7; no reliable D call. This CDR3 is built from 11 residues. Germline V gene lookup returns CDR1 SGHVS and CDR2 FQNEAQ. Trimming stripped 5 bases from V and 3 bases from J, with 5 bases between. CDR3 bases: TGTGCCAGCAGCCGAGACTACGAGCAGTACTTC. It is translated as CASSRDYEQYF.

J is TRBJ2-3 and V is TRBV11-2; D may be TRBD1 (6 bases). Per germline, CDR1 SGHAT and CDR2 FQNNGV. Trimming took 1 base from V and 6 from J, leaving 14 bases between them. The CDR3 consists of 15 residues. The CDR3 DNA follows: TGTGCCAGCAGCTTAGCACACAGGGAAGGGGATACGCAGTATTTT. Protein sequence: CASSLAHREGDTQYF. The entire variable domain, with the rest obtained from reference TRBV11-2 and TRBJ2-3, is as follows: EAGVAQSPRYKIIEKRQSVAFWCNPISGHATLYWYQQILGQGPKLLIQFQNNGVVDDSQLPKDRFSAERLKGVDSTLKIQPAKLEDSAVYLCASSLAHREGDTQYFGPGTRLTVL.